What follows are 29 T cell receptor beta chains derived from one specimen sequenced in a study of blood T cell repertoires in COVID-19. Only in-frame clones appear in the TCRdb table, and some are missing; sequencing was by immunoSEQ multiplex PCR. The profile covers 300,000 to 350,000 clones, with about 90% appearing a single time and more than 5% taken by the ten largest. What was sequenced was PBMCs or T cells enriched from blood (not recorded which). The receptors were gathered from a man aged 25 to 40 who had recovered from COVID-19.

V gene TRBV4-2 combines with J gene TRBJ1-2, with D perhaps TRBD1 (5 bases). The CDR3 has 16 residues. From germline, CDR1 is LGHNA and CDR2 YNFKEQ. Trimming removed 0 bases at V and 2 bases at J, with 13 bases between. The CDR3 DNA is TGTGCCAGCAGCCAAGACCGTGGGGCAGGAAACTATGGCTACACCTTC. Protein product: CASSQDRGAGNYGYTF.

CDR3 sequence reads: CASSYRGAAEAFF. The CDR3, as DNA: TGTGCCAGCAGTTACCGGGGGGCCGCTGAAGCTTTCTTT. The rearrangement joins TRBV6-6 to TRBJ1-1, with D perhaps matching TRBD1 (6 bases). Germline V lookup: CDR1 MNHNY, CDR2 SVGAGI (reference sequence). V was pared by 2 bases and J by 6 bases, with 10 bases between. The CDR3 runs to 13 residues.

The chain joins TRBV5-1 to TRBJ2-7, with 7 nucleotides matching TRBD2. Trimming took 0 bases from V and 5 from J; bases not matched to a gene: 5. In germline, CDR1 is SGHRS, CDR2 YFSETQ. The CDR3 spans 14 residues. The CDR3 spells CASSLEGGLDEQYF. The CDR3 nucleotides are TGCGCCAGCAGCTTGGAGGGAGGGTTGGACGAGCAGTACTTC.

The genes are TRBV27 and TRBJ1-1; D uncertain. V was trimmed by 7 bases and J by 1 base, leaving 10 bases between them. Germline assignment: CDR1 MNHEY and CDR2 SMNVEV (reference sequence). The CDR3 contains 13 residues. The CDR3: CASTLRWNTEAFF. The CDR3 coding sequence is TGTGCCAGCACCTTACGGTGGAACACTGAAGCTTTCTTT.

CDR3 in amino acids: CASSQEQRPYGYTF. DNA of the CDR3: TGTGCCAGCAGCCAAGAACAGAGACCCTATGGCTACACCTTC. This rearrangement joins TRBV4-2 to TRBJ1-2; D unclear. The CDR3 sequence is 14 residues long. The V end was cut by 0 bases, the J end by 4 bases, with 9 bases between. Germline CDR1 LGHNA, CDR2 YNFKEQ.

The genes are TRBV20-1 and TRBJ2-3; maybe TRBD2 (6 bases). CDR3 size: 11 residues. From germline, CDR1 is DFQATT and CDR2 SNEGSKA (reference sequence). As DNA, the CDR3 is TGCAGCGTCCGGGAGACAGATACGCAGTATTTT. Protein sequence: CSVRETDTQYF.

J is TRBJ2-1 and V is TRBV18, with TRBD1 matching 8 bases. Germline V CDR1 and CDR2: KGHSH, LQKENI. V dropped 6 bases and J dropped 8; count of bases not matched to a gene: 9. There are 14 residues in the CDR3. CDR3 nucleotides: TGTGCCAGCTCCGAGGGACAGGTTCGATATGAGCAGTTCTTC. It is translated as CASSEGQVRYEQFF.

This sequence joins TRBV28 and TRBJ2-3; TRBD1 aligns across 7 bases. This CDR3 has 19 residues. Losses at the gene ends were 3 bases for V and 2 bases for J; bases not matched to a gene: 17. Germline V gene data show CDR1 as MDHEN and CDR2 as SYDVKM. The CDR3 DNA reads TGTGCCAGCAGTTTGGAGTTTGACCCAGGGGGAAGGCTCACAGATACGCAGTATTTT. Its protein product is CASSLEFDPGGRLTDTQYF.

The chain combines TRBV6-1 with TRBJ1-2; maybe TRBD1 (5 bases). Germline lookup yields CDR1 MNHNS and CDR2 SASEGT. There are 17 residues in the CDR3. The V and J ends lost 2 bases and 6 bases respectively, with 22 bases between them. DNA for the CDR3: TGTGCCAGCAGTGAACACGATTCTCGGGGGAGGTTGGATGGCTACACCTTC. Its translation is CASSEHDSRGRLDGYTF.

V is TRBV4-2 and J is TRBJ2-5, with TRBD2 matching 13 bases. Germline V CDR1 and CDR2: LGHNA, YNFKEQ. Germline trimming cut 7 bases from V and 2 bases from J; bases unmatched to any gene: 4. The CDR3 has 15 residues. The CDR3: CASTRTSGGQETQYF. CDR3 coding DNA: TGTGCCAGCACCCGGACTAGCGGGGGTCAAGAGACCCAGTACTTC.

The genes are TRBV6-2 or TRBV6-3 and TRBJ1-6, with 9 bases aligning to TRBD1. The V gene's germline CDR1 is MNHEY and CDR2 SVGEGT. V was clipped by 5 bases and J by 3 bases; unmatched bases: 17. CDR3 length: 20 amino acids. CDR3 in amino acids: CASSRGVPGQGRGYNSPLHF. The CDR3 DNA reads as TGTGCCAGCAGTCGGGGCGTCCCGGGACAGGGCCGGGGCTATAATTCACCCCTCCACTTT.

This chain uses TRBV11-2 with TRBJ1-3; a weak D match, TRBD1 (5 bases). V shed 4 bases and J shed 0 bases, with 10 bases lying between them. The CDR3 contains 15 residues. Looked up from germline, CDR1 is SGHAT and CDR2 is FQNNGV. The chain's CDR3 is CASSSGSNSGNTIYF. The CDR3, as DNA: TGTGCCAGCAGCTCAGGGTCGAACTCTGGAAACACCATATATTTT.

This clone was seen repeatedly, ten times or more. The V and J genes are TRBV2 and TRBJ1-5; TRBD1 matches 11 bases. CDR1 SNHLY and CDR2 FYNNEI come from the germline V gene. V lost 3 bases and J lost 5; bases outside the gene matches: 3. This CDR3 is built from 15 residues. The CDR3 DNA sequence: TGTGCCAGCAGTGAGGGGACAGGGGGGTATCAGCCCCAGCATTTT. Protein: CASSEGTGGYQPQHF.

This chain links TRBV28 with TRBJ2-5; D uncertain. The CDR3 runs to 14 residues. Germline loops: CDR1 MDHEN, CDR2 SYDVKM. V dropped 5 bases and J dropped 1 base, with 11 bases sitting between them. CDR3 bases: TGTGCCAGCAGTCCGGCCGGGTTCCAAGAGACCCAGTACTTC. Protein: CASSPAGFQETQYF.

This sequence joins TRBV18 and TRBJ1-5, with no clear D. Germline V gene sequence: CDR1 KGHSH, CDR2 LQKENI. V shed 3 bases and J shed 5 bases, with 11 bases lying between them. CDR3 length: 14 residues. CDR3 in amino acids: CASSPDLADQPQHF. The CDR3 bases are TGTGCCAGCTCACCGGACCTAGCTGATCAGCCCCAGCATTTT. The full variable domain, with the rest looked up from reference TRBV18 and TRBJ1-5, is NAGVMQNPRHLVRRRGQEARLRCSPMKGHSHVYWYRQLPEEGLKFMVYLQKENIIDESGMPKERFSAEFPKEGPSILRIQQVVRGDSAAYFCASSPDLADQPQHFGDGTRLSIL.

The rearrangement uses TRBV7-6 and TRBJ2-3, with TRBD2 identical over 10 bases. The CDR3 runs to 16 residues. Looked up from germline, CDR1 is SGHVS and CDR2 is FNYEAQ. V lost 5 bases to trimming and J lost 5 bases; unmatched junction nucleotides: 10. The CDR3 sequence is CASSPAGGRYEDTQYF. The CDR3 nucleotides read TGTGCCAGCAGCCCAGCGGGGGGGCGTTATGAAGATACGCAGTATTTT.

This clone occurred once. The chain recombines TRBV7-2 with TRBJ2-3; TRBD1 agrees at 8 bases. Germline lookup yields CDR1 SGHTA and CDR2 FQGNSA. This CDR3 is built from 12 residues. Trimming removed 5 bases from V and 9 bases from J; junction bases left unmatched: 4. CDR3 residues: CASSTGQGTQYF. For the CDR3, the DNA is TGTGCCAGCAGCACTGGACAGGGCACGCAGTATTTT. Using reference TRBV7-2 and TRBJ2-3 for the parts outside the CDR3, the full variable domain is GAGVSQSPSNKVTEKGKDVELRCDPISGHTALYWYRQSLGQGLEFLIYFQGNSAPDKSGLPSDRFSAERTGGSVSTLTIQRTQQEDSAVYLCASSTGQGTQYFGPGTRLTVL.

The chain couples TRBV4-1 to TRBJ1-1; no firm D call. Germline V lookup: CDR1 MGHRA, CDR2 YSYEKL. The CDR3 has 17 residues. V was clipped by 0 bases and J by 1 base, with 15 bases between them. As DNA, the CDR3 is TGCGCCAGCAGCCAAGATCCAGGTTCCCTATGGAACACTGAAGCTTTCTTT. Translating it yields CASSQDPGSLWNTEAFF.

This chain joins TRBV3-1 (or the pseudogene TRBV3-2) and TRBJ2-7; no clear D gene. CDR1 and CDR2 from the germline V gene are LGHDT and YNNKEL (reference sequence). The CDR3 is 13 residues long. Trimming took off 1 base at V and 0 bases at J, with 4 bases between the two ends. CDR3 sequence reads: CASSQVLSYEQYF. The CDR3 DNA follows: TGTGCCAGCAGCCAAGTCCTCTCCTACGAGCAGTACTTC.

CDR3 residues: CASSLWDPGQGGGAFF. In nucleotides, the CDR3 is TGTGCCAGCAGTTTATGGGACCCGGGACAGGGCGGAGGAGCTTTCTTT. The J gene is TRBJ1-1, the V gene TRBV28, with 9 bases aligning to TRBD1. The CDR3 is made up of 16 amino acids. Germline CDR1 and CDR2: MDHEN and SYDVKM. Germline trimming cut 0 bases from V and 10 bases from J; bases unmatched to any gene: 12.

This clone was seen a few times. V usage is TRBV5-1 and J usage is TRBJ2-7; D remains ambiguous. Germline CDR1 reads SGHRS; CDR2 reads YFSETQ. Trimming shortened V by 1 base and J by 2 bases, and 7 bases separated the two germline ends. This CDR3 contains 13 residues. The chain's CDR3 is CASSLSFPYEQYF. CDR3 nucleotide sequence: TGCGCCAGCAGCTTGTCTTTTCCCTACGAGCAGTACTTC.

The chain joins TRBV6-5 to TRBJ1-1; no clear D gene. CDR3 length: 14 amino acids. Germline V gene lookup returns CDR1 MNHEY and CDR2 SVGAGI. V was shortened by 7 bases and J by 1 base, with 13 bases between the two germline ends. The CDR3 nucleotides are TGTGCCAGCAACTCCCCTATGAGGAACACTGAAGCTTTCTTT. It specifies CASNSPMRNTEAFF.

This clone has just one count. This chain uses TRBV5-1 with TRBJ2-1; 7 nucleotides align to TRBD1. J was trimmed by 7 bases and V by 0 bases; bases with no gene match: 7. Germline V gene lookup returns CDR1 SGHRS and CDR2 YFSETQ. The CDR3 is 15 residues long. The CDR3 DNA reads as TGCGCCAGCAGCTTGGAGAGGGGGCGGGTGAATGAGCAGTTCTTC. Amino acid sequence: CASSLERGRVNEQFF.

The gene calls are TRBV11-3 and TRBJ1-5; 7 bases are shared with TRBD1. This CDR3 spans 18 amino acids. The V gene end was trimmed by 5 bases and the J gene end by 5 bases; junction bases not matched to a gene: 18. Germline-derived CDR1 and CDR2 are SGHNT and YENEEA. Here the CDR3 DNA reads TGTGCCAGCAGCCCCCTCCGACAGGGATTCGCGGCAGATCAGCCCCAGCATTTT. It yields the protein CASSPLRQGFAADQPQHF.

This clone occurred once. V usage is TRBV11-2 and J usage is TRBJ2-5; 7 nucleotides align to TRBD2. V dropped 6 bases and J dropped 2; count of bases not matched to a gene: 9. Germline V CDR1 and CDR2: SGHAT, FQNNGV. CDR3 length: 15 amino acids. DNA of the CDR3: TGTGCCAGCAGTCGGATGGCGGGGGTTCAAGAGACCCAGTACTTC. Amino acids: CASSRMAGVQETQYF.

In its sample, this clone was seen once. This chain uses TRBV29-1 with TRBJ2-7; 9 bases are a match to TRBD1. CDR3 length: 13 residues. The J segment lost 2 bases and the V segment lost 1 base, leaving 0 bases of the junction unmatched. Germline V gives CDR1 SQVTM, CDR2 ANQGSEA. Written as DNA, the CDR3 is TGCAGCGTTGAAGGGACAGGGGCCTACGAGCAGTACTTC. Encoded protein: CSVEGTGAYEQYF.

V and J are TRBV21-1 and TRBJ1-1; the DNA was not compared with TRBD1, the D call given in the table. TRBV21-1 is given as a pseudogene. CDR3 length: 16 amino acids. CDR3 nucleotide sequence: TGTGCCAGCAGGATACGAACCGGAACAGAGAACACTGAAGCTTTCTTT. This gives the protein CASRIRTGTENTEAFF.

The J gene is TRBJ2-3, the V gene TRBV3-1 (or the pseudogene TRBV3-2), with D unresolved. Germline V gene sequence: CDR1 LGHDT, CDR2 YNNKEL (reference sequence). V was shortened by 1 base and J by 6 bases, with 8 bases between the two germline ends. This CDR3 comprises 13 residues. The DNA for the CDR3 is TGTGCCAGCAGCCAAGTTCGACTCGATACGCAGTATTTT. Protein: CASSQVRLDTQYF.

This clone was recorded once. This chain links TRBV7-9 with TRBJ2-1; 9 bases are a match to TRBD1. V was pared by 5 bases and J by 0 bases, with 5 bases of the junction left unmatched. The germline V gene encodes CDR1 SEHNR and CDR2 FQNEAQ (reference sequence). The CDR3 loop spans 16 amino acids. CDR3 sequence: CASSRGTGSSYNEQFF. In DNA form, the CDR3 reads TGTGCCAGCAGCCGAGGGACAGGGAGCTCCTACAATGAGCAGTTCTTC.